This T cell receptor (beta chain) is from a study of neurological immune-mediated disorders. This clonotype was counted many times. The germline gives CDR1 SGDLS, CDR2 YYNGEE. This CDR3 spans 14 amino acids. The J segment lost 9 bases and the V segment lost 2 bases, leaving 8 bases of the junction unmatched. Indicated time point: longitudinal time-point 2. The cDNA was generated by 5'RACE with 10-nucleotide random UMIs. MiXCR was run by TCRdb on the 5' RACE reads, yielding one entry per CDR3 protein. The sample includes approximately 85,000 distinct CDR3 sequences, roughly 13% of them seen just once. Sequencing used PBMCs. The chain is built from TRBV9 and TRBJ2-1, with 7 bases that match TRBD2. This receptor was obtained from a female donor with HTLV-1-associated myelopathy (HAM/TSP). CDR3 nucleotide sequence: TGTGCCAGCAGCGTCCCATACTCGGGGGGTGAGCAGTTCTTC. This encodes CASSVPYSGGEQFF.